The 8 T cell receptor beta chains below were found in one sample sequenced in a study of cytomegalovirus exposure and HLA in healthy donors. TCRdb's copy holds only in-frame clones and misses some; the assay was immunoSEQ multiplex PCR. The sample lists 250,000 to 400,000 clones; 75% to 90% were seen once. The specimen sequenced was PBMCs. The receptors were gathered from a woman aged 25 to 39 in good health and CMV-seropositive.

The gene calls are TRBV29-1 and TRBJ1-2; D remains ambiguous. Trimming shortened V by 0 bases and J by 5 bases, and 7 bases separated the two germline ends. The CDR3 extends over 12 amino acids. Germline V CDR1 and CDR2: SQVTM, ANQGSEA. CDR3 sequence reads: CSVEDRGYGYTF. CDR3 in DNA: TGCAGCGTTGAAGACCGGGGATATGGCTACACCTTC.

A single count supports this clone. The CDR3 region is CASIPQDRDNQPQHF. The DNA of the CDR3 is TGTGCCAGTATCCCCCAAGACAGGGACAATCAGCCCCAGCATTTT. The chain is built from TRBV19 and TRBJ1-5, with 7 bases lining up with TRBD1. Germline V gene data show CDR1 as LNHDA and CDR2 as SQIVND (reference sequence). V lost 7 bases to trimming and J lost 3 bases; unmatched junction nucleotides: 9. This CDR3 comprises 15 residues.

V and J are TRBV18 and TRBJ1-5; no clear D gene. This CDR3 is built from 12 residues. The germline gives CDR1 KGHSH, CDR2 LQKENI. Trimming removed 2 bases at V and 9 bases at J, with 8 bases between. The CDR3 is CASSPGGWPQHF. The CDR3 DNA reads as TGTGCCAGCTCACCAGGAGGTTGGCCCCAGCATTTT.

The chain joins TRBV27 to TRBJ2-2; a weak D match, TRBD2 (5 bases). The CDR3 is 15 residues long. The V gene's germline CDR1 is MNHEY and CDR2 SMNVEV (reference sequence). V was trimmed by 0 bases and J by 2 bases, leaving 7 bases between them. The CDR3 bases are TGTGCCAGCAGTTTATCAGGACTCAACACCGGGGAGCTGTTTTTT. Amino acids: CASSLSGLNTGELFF.

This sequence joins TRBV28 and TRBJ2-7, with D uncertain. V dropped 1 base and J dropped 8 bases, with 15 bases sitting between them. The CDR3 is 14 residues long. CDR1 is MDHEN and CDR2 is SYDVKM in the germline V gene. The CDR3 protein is CASSLFFGTEKQYF. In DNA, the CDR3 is TGTGCCAGCAGTTTATTCTTCGGCACCGAAAAGCAGTACTTC. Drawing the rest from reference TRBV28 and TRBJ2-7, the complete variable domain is DVKVTQSSRYLVKRTGEKVFLECVQDMDHENMFWYRQDPGLGLRLIYFSYDVKMKEKGDIPEGYSVSREKKERFSLILESASTNQTSMYLCASSLFFGTEKQYFGPGTRLTVT.

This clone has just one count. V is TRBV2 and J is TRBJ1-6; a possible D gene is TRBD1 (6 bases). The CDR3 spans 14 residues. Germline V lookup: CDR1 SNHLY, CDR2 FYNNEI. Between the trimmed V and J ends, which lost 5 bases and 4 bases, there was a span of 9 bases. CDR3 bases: TGTGCCAGCAGTTTGGACAGATATAATTCACCCCTCCACTTT. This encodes CASSLDRYNSPLHF.

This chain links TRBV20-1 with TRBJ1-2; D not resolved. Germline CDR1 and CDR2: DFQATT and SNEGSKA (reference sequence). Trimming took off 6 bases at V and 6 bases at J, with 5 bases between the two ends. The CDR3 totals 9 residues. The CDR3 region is CSAVDGYTF. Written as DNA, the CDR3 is TGCAGTGCAGTGGATGGCTACACCTTC.

The CDR3 region is CASSLGPTGTSGLYNEQFF. The CDR3 nucleotides read TGTGCCAGCAGCTTGGGCCCAACCGGGACTAGCGGTCTATACAATGAGCAGTTCTTC. This chain connects TRBV5-4 to TRBJ2-1; 11 bases match TRBD2. This CDR3 is built from 19 residues. J gave up 4 bases and V 0 bases, and 12 bases lay outside the gene matches. Germline CDR1 and CDR2: SGHNT and YYREEE (reference sequence).